This T cell receptor (beta chain) originates from a study of T-cell reconstitution after alpha-beta-depleted transplantation in children. Broader study findings: At one year after transplant, newly produced T cells mostly accounted for T-cell counts and diversity.

A library of TCRbeta sequences, prepared with unique molecular identifiers, was generated. Using its own MiXCR run on the PCR reads, TCRdb lists one record per CDR3 protein. This sample carries around 180,000 distinct CDR3 sequences, 11% of them seen once, and the ten largest clones take approximately 13%. V dropped 0 bases and J dropped 5 bases, with 11 bases sitting between them. The CDR3 contains 14 residues. Germline CDR1 is WSHSY and CDR2 is SAAADI. This clonotype occurred many times. Its antigen is still unknown. The rearrangement joins TRBV10-2 to TRBJ2-7, with D hard to call. Sequenced material: PBMCs, taken before TCRalphabeta/CD19-depleted stem cell transplant. The sequence derives from a boy aged 2 to 9 with acute myeloid leukemia, due to receive a stem cell transplant. The CDR3 DNA is TGCGCCAGCAGTGAGTCCCGCAGTCGCCACGAGCAGTACTTC. Translated, it gives CASSESRSRHEQYF.